This record covers a single T cell receptor (beta chain). The data were produced by immunoSEQ multiplex PCR, yet TCRdb's version contains in-frame clones alone and is incomplete. The table records more than 95,000 clones, roughly 82% of them present only once. The data were taken from a study of blood T cell repertoires in COVID-19. Study information: PBMCs, B-cell-depleted T cells, or T cells were the source of the cDNA or gDNA that made up the material.

The specimen was peripheral blood. The receptor comes from a man in his 60s with acute or convalescent COVID-19.

The CDR3: CASSLRQSSGANVLTF. CDR3 DNA: TGTGCCAGCAGCCTTAGACAATCCTCTGGGGCCAACGTCCTGACTTTC. This chain links TRBV3-1 (or the pseudogene TRBV3-2) with TRBJ2-6, with D unclear. Per the germline V gene, CDR1 is LGHDT and CDR2 is YNNKEL (reference sequence). V lost 4 bases, J lost 0 bases, and 10 bases lay in between. The CDR3 is 16 residues long.